A single sample is the source of the 7 T cell receptor beta chains below, sequenced in a study of identical twins. TCRdb re-called the 5' RACE reads through MiXCR, storing one row per CDR3 protein. This sample yields some 270,000 distinct CDR3 sequences, of which roughly 8.7% are seen a single time; approximately 3% belongs to the top ten. These data also formed part of another study, on yellow fever vaccine responses in identical twins.

Sequenced: CD8+ T cells sorted from blood. The source is a woman aged 18-29 years in good health.

This clonotype was counted a few times. The chain carries TRBV5-6 and TRBJ2-7, with 8 bases matching TRBD2. The ends lost 0 bases at V and 2 bases at J; junction bases unmatched: 10. Germline V gives CDR1 SGHDT, CDR2 YYEEEE. The CDR3 is 17 residues long. CDR3 coding DNA: TGTGCCAGCAGCTTGGGGAGACTAGCGCTGACCACCTACGAGCAGTACTTC. It encodes CASSLGRLALTTYEQYF.

The gene calls are TRBV4-2 and TRBJ2-7; maybe TRBD2 (7 bases). The germline gives CDR1 LGHNA, CDR2 YNFKEQ. Trimming took off 5 bases at V and 3 bases at J, with 26 bases between the two ends. This CDR3 has 18 residues. DNA for the CDR3: TGTGCCAGCAGCGATACTAGGGGGGACTACCGGGGGTACTACGAGCAGTACTTC. Its translation is CASSDTRGDYRGYYEQYF.

This clonotype was seen only a few times. The chain employs TRBV27 and TRBJ2-3; 9 nucleotides agree with TRBD2. CDR1 and CDR2 (germline): MNHEY, SMNVEV (reference sequence). With V trimmed by 3 bases and J by 4 bases, 5 bases remained unmatched. The CDR3 loop spans 15 amino acids. As DNA, the CDR3 is TGTGCCAGCAGTTTGGGCGGGAGGGTGGCAGATACGCAGTATTTT. Protein product: CASSLGGRVADTQYF.

This chain joins TRBV4-3 and TRBJ2-3, with D perhaps TRBD1 or TRBD2 (6 bases each). V was clipped by 1 base and J by 5 bases, with 13 bases between them. CDR1 and CDR2 from the germline V gene are LGHNA and YSLEER. The CDR3 consists of 15 residues. CDR3 coding DNA: TGCGCCAGCAGCCAAGTGGGGGGCAGGAAAGATACGCAGTATTTT. Translation gives CASSQVGGRKDTQYF.

The V and J genes are TRBV7-9 and TRBJ2-7; either TRBD1 or TRBD2 may fit D (6 bases each). V was trimmed by 4 bases and J by 3 bases, leaving 19 bases between them. The germline V gene has CDR1 SEHNR and CDR2 FQNEAQ (reference sequence). CDR3 length: 16 amino acids. The CDR3 here is CASSSTIRGRDYEQYF. The CDR3 DNA follows: TGTGCCAGCAGCTCGACGATTCGGGGGCGCGACTACGAGCAGTACTTC.

This clonotype has at least ten counts. This rearrangement joins TRBV29-1 to TRBJ2-7; TRBD2 matches 12 bases. Germline V gene sequence: CDR1 SQVTM, CDR2 ANQGSEA. V trimming: 8 bases; J trimming: 1 base; junction bases outside the gene matches: 3. The length of the CDR3 is 13 residues. The DNA for the CDR3 is TGCAGCATGACTAGCGGGAGTTCCTACGAGCAGTACTTC. The encoded protein is CSMTSGSSYEQYF.

This clonotype was found many times. This rearrangement joins TRBV4-1 to TRBJ2-1, with 13 bases identical to TRBD2. Germline V CDR1 and CDR2: MGHRA, YSYEKL. This CDR3 comprises 14 residues. The J segment lost 7 bases and the V segment lost 5 bases, leaving 2 bases of the junction unmatched. The CDR3 bases are TGCGCCAGCAGCGTGACTAGCGGGAGGAATGAGCAGTTCTTC. It is translated as CASSVTSGRNEQFF.